The present TCR beta chain was sequenced within a study of blood T cell repertoires in COVID-19. Across the whole study: Samples came from the United States, Italy and Spain, spanning acute and convalescent COVID-19. T cells, B-cell-depleted T cells, or PBMCs supplied cDNA or gDNA.

Clinical history as reported by participants underpinned cohort assignment. Two negative PCRs, clearance, or symptom resolution had been documented for recovered Cohort 3 donors. V was clipped by 0 bases and J by 4 bases; unmatched bases: 18. Germline V CDR1 and CDR2: SGHAT, FQNNGV. The CDR3 sequence is 20 residues long. The protocol was immunoSEQ multiplex PCR, while the TCRdb copy is restricted to in-frame clones and leaves out a portion. The repertoire holds around 310,000 clones, with around 90% as singletons. This receptor was obtained from a man aged 25 to 45 who had recovered from COVID-19. The sample comprised PBMCs or T cells enriched from blood (not recorded which). This rearrangement joins TRBV11-2 to TRBJ1-3, with 7 bases identical to TRBD1. This CDR3 is CASSLEPLGGLGDRGNTIYF. The CDR3, as DNA: TGTGCCAGCAGCTTAGAACCTCTCGGAGGACTGGGGGACAGAGGAAACACCATATATTTT. Looking up the rest from reference TRBV11-2 and TRBJ1-3 gives the full variable domain: EAGVAQSPRYKIIEKRQSVAFWCNPISGHATLYWYQQILGQGPKLLIQFQNNGVVDDSQLPKDRFSAERLKGVDSTLKIQPAKLEDSAVYLCASSLEPLGGLGDRGNTIYFGEGSWLTVV.